These T cell receptor beta chains were read from a single sample in a study of T cell changes during pregnancy in multiple sclerosis. Generated by immunoSEQ multiplex PCR, the TCRdb table keeps only in-frame clones and is missing some. This table holds tens of thousands of clones, approximately 92% found once. This sample comprised CD8+ T cells from peripheral blood mononuclear cells, obtained in the third trimester of pregnancy. The origin of the receptors is a female donor with multiple sclerosis, enrolled in a pregnancy study. CDR3s include the opening cysteine and the closing phenylalanine or tryptophan. The D gene is left open where the match is weak. Not every row has a clone size; where given, it reads once, few, many or a size class.

CDR3nt | CDR3aa | d_gene | abundance | j_gene | v_gene
TGTGCCAGCTTGCCCGGGATTTCAGGTGAGCAGTTCTTC | CASLPGISGEQFF | . | . | TRBJ2-1 | TRBV7-8
TGCGCCAGCAGCCAAGAGACTAGCGTCTACGAGCAGTACTTC | CASSQETSVYEQYF | TRBD2 | . | TRBJ2-7 | TRBV4-3
TGTGCCACCGGCGGAGGGGGCGAAGGCTACACCTTC | CATGGGGEGYTF | TRBD1 | . | TRBJ1-2 | TRBV6-6
TGTGCCAGCAGTTTATGGGGGGCAAAGCGGGAGGGCCGGGCCTACGAGCAGTACTTC | CASSLWGAKREGRAYEQYF | TRBD2 | . | TRBJ2-7 | TRBV28
TGTGCCAGCAGTTCATCGACAGGGTACGGTGGCTACACCTTC | CASSSSTGYGGYTF | TRBD1 | . | TRBJ1-2 | TRBV27
TGTGCCAGCAGCCCCCGTGGGCCAGATACGCAGTATTTT | CASSPRGPDTQYF | . | . | TRBJ2-3 | TRBV7-9
TGTGCCAGCAGCTTGGGGACTAGCGGGGTCTCCTACGAGCAGTACTTC | CASSLGTSGVSYEQYF | TRBD2 | . | TRBJ2-7 | TRBV5-5
TGTGCCAGCAGCTCCCCCCCCGACAGGATATACAATGAGCAGTTCTTC | CASSSPPDRIYNEQFF | . | . | TRBJ2-1 | TRBV7-9
TGTGCCAGTGATAGCGGGAGGGCCATCGGGGAGCTGTTTTTT | CASDSGRAIGELFF | TRBD2 | . | TRBJ2-2 | TRBV19
TGCGCCAGCAGGAGTAGCGGGAGCGGGGAGCTGTTTTTT | CASRSSGSGELFF | TRBD2 | . | TRBJ2-2 | TRBV4-3
TGTGCCAGCAGTGGACTAGCGGGAGGCACAGATACGCAGTATTTT | CASSGLAGGTDTQYF | TRBD2 | . | TRBJ2-3 | TRBV6-4
TGTGCCAGCACTGACAGCTACAATGAGCAGTTCTTC | CASTDSYNEQFF | . | . | TRBJ2-1 | TRBV9
TGTGCCAGCAGCTTGGGTGCTCGGGGGGGTCGGAGGAATACGAAGCAGTACTTC | CASSLGARGGRRNTKQYF | TRBD2 | . | TRBJ2-5 | TRBV5-6
TGTGCCAGTAGTATAGGGACAGGGGTCGAGCAGTACTTC | CASSIGTGVEQYF | TRBD1 | . | TRBJ2-7 | TRBV19
TGTGCCAGCAGCGCACTAGCGGACCAAGAGACCCAGTACTTC | CASSALADQETQYF | TRBD2 | . | TRBJ2-5 | TRBV7-9
TGTGCCAGCAGCTTTCTAGGCTTTGATGGCTACACCTTC | CASSFLGFDGYTF | . | few | TRBJ1-2 | TRBV5-6
TGTGCCAGCAGCAAAACGTGGGACAGGGGAGGGGATGGCTACACCTTC | CASSKTWDRGGDGYTF | TRBD1 | . | TRBJ1-2 | TRBV7-9
TGTGCCAGCAGTTACCTAGCGGGAGCTGAAGAGACCCAGTACTTC | CASSYLAGAEETQYF | TRBD2 | . | TRBJ2-5 | TRBV5-4
TGTGCCAGCAGTGAGGCGCAGGGGAATGAGCAGTTCTTC | CASSEAQGNEQFF | . | . | TRBJ2-1 | TRBV6-1
TGTGCCAGCTCCGATTTAAAGACAGGGTACAACACCGGGGAGCTGTTTTTT | CASSDLKTGYNTGELFF | TRBD1 | . | TRBJ2-2 | TRBV18
TGTGCCAGCAGTGACGGCCGGGGTGAGCAGTTCTTC | CASSDGRGEQFF | . | . | TRBJ2-1 | TRBV6-4
TGTGCCAGCAGCTCCTACTACTCAGGGAACTATAGCAATCAGCCCCAGCATTTT | CASSSYYSGNYSNQPQHF | . | . | TRBJ1-5 | TRBV7-9
TGTGCCTTAACAGATACCGGGGAGCTGTTTTTT | CALTDTGELFF | . | . | TRBJ2-2 | TRBV30
TGTGCCAGCCTAAACCCCGCATACCGACTCCAATTC | CASLNPAYRLQF | . | . | TRBJ1-2 | TRBV6-6
TGTGCCAGCAGTCTGTGGACAGGCGACAATGAGCAGTTCTTC | CASSLWTGDNEQFF | TRBD1 | . | TRBJ2-1 | TRBV6-5